This TCR beta chain derives from a study of CXCR3-negative and CXCR3-positive naive CD8 T cells. Study-wide findings and caveats: A higher hydrophobicity marked the TRB CDR3s of CXCR3-positive naive cells versus CXCR3-negative naive cells.

The TRB cDNA libraries were prepared by 5' RACE with UMI labels. TCRdb re-called the 5' RACE reads and catalogs CDR3 proteins one per entry, DNA excluded. This sample contains about 150,000 distinct CDR3 sequences. For this clonotype: Its antigen remains unidentified.

The CDR3 spans 14 residues. In germline, CDR1 is DFQATT, CDR2 SNEGSKA (reference sequence). This sequence joins TRBV20-1 and TRBJ2-4. Sequencing was performed on naive CXCR3+ CD8+ T cells from blood. Subset described: CD45RO-CCR7+CD27+CD95- naive CD8+ T cells expressing CXCR3 (TNR3+). The clonotype was recovered from a human donor in good health. Some clones in this sample may be carry-over from other donors' samples. The chain's CDR3 is CSAEHRVAKNIQYF.